The clone carrying this TCR beta chain occurred a few times. The record originates from a study of T-cell reconstitution after alpha-beta-depleted transplantation in children. The CDR3 is 17 residues long. The V gene's germline CDR1 is LGHDT and CDR2 YNNKEL (reference sequence). V was trimmed by 2 bases and J by 1 base, leaving 14 bases between them. Using unique molecular identifiers, the investigators prepared the TCRbeta library. One entry per CDR3 protein results from TCRdb running MiXCR on the PCR reads. The sample consists of 450,000 to 600,000 distinct CDR3 sequences, 30% to 35% of them appearing once.

The sequencing used PBMCs from the stem cell graft donor, collected from the stem cell graft. This clonotype originated in a human donor who donated a stem cell graft to a child with aplastic anemia. The V and J genes are TRBV3-1 and TRBJ1-4, with a possible D match to TRBD1 (5 bases). The DNA of the CDR3 is TGTGCCAGCAGCCAATTGGGGCGTTGGGTAACTAATGAAAAACTGTTTTTT. Amino acids: CASSQLGRWVTNEKLFF.